The source of this TCR beta chain is a study of technical replicates of blood from a few donors. V was shortened by 8 bases and J by 0 bases, with 5 bases between the two germline ends. The CDR3 totals 12 residues. From germline, CDR1 is SEHNR and CDR2 FQNEAQ (reference sequence). The data were produced by immunoSEQ multiplex PCR, yet TCRdb's version contains in-frame clones alone and is incomplete. The table includes 85,000 to 90,000 clones, about nine tenths detected once. The V and J genes are TRBV7-9 and TRBJ1-5; D gene unclear. This TCR was sampled from a human donor in good health. The material sequenced was T cells isolated from PBMCs. The chain's CDR3 is CASANSNQPQHF. CDR3 nucleotide sequence: TGTGCCAGCGCGAATAGCAATCAGCCCCAGCATTTT.